This TCR beta chain appears in the sequencing data of a study of post-analysis software for immune sequencing data (dated by TCRdb to the mid-2010s). The study in broad terms: Relapsing-remitting, secondary progressive and progressive-relapsing multiple sclerosis were recorded as disease courses, and subtype annotation was lacking for some patients. A subset of samples was prepared in parallel using single-end sample barcoding, then pooled and co-amplified after Illumina adapter ligation. The patient repertoires were set against eleven to twelve previously published healthy control repertoires from donors whose ages ranged from roughly 6 to 26 years. Broad study findings and their caveats: Patients showed significantly higher frequencies than controls for a few TRBV segments, among them TRBV5-6, TRBV5-1 and TRBV20-1. The multiple sclerosis patient group was slightly younger than the control group. When samples were clustered directly using the F measure, samples prepared in the same batch co-clustered strongly, which prompted a batch-effect correction. Multiple sclerosis patients had significantly lower normalized Chao1 diversity than controls, a result that suggests substantial peripheral T-cell clonal expansion.

The method was PCR. Sequencing relied on an Illumina HiSeq 2500. To reduce PCR and sequencing biases, unique molecular identifiers were built into the TCR beta cDNA libraries. About 500,000 cDNA molecules were obtained for every 1 to 10 million input T cells, so each molecule roughly corresponded to one T cell. Patient libraries were prepared and sequenced with the same protocol used for the earlier healthy control dataset. Within a given batch, samples were prepared together, multiplexed and sequenced on the same HiSeq lane. The original pipeline was this. MIGEC was used to process the raw barcoded reads, and molecular identifier groups with only a single read were discarded before consensus assembly and CDR3 extraction. Clonotype tables were post-analysed with VDJtools, and diversity was normalized by down-sampling all datasets to the smallest sample size. In repertoire overlap clustering, CDR3 amino acid sequences, but not nucleotide sequences, were matched to correct batch-related cross-sample contamination. Starting from the raw public reads, TCRdb applied fastp trimming at Q25, assembled clones with MiXCR and retained in-frame beta chains. Rows are combined by CDR3 protein, so each entry shows the most common genes and DNA. What appears here as the V and J calls and clone size reflects TCRdb's work, not the paper's. Recorded for this sample are 800,000 to 950,000 distinct CDR3 sequences; roughly 58% of them occurred a single time. The ten biggest clones cover approximately 4.5% of the sample.

The CDR3 holds 14 amino acids from the cysteine to the phenylalanine. Here the CDR3 DNA is all that survives: 42 bases in frame from base 1. Reading the germline V gene gives CDR1 SQVTM and CDR2 ANQGSEA. V is pruned by 6 bases and J by 0 bases, leaving 5 bases of the junction without a gene match. The sample holds a few counts of this clonotype. Its antigen is unknown. Nothing much larger sits one base from this clone, and base qualities are not available. To demonstrate the VDJtools post-analysis software, TCR beta repertoires were profiled from the peripheral blood of more than 10 young patients with multiple sclerosis. The multiple sclerosis patients were children and adolescents between about 6 and 16 years of age.

This clonotype originated in a girl between 10 and 17 years old with multiple sclerosis. The chain is made from TRBV29-1 and TRBJ2-3; 8 bases in the junction line up with TRBD1. Sequencing input: blood. The CDR3 protein sequence reads: CSVPRTGSTDTQYF. In nucleotide form, the sequence is TGCAGCGTCCCCCGGACAGGGAGCACAGATACGCAGTATTTT.